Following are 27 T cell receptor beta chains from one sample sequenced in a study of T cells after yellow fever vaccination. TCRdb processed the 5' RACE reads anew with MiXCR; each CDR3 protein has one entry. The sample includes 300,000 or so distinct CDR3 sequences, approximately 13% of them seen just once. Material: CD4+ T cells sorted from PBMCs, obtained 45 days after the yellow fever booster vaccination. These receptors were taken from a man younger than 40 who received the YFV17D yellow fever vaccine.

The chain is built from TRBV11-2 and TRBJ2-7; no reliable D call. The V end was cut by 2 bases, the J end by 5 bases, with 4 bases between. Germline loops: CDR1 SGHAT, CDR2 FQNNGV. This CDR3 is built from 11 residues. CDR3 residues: CASSLKDEQYF. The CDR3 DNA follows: TGTGCCAGCAGCTTAAAAGACGAGCAGTACTTC.

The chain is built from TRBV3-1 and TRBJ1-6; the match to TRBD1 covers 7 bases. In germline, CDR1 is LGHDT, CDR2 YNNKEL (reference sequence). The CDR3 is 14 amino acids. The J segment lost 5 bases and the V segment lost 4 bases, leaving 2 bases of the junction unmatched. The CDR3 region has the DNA TGTGCCAGCAGCCGCGGGACAGATAATTCACCCCTCCACTTT. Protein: CASSRGTDNSPLHF.

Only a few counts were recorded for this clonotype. CDR3 in DNA: TGCGCCAGCAGCACGGGACAGGGGGCCTACGAGCAGTACTTC. It encodes CASSTGQGAYEQYF. V usage is TRBV5-1 and J usage is TRBJ2-7, with TRBD1 matching over 11 bases. The length of the CDR3 is 14 residues. V shed 4 bases, J shed 2 bases, and the junction held 2 bases outside the gene matches. Germline V gene lookup returns CDR1 SGHRS and CDR2 YFSETQ.

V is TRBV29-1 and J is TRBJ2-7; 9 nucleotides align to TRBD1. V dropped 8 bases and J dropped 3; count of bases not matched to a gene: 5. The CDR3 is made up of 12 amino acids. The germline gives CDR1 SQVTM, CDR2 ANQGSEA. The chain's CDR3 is CSIQGAGYEQYF. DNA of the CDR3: TGCAGCATACAGGGGGCTGGCTACGAGCAGTACTTC.

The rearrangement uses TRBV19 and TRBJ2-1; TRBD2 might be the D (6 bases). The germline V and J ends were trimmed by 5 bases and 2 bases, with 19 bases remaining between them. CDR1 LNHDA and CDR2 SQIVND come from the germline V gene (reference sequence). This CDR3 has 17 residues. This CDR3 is CASSPWGGRVTYNEQFF. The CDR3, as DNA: TGTGCCAGTAGTCCGTGGGGAGGCAGGGTGACCTACAATGAGCAGTTCTTC.

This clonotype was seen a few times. The CDR3 DNA sequence: TGTGCCAGCAGCTTAAGGGGACTAGCGTTAGATACGCAGTATTTT. Encoded protein: CASSLRGLALDTQYF. The gene calls are TRBV7-9 and TRBJ2-3; 10 nucleotides line up with TRBD2. The J segment lost 5 bases and the V segment lost 2 bases, leaving 4 bases of the junction unmatched. The germline V gene has CDR1 SEHNR and CDR2 FQNEAQ (reference sequence). This CDR3 is built from 15 residues.

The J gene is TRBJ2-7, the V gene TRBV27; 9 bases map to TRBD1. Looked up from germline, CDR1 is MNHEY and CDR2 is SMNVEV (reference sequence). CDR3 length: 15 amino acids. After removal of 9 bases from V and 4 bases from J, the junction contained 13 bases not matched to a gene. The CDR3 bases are TGTGCCAGTAAAACCTCCGGGACAGGGTTATACGAGCAGTACTTC. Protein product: CASKTSGTGLYEQYF.

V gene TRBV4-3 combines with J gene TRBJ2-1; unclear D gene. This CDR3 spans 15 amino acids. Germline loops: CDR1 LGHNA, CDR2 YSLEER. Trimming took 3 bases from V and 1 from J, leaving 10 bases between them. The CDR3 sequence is CASSHTGISYNEQFF. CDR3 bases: TGCGCCAGCAGCCACACGGGTATTTCCTACAATGAGCAGTTCTTC.

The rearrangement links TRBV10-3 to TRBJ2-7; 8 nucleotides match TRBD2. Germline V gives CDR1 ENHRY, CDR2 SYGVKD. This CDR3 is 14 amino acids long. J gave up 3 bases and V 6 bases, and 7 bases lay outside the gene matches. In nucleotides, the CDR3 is TGTGCCATCAGCCGGGAGGGACTCCACTACGAGCAGTACTTC. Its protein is CAISREGLHYEQYF.

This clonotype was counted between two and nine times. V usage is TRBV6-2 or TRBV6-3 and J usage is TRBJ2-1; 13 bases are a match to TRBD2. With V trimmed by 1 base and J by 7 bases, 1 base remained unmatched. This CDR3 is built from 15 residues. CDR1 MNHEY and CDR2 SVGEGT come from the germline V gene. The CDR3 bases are TGTGCCAGCAGTTACTGGACTAGCGGGAGAAATGAGCAGTTCTTC. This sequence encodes CASSYWTSGRNEQFF.

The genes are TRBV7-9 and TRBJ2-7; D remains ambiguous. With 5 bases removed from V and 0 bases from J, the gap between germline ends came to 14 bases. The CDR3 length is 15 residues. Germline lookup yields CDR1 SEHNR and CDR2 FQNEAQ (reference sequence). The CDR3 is CASSPQILSSYEQYF. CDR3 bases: TGTGCCAGCAGCCCTCAAATATTGTCCTCCTACGAGCAGTACTTC. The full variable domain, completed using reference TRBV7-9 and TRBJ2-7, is DTGVSQNPRHKITKRGQNVTFRCDPISEHNRLYWYRQTLGQGPEFLTYFQNEAQLEKSRLLSDRFSAERPKGSFSTLEIQRTEQGDSAMYLCASSPQILSSYEQYFGPGTRLTVT.

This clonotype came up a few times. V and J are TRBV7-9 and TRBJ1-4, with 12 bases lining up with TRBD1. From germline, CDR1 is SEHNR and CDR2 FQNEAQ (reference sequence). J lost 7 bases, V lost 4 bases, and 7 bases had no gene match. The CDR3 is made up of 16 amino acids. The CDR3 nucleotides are TGTGCCAGCAGCTCATCCGGGACAGGGGGCAGTGAAAAACTGTTTTTT. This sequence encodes CASSSSGTGGSEKLFF.

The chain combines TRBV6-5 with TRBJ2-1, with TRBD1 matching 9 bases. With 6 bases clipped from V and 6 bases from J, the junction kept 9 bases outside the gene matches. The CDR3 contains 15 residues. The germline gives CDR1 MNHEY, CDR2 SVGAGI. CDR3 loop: CASRYTGGVGNEQFF. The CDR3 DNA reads TGTGCCAGCAGGTATACAGGGGGCGTTGGCAATGAGCAGTTCTTC.

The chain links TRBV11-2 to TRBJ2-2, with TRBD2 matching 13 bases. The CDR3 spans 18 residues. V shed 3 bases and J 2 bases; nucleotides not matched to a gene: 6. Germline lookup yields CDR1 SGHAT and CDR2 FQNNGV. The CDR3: CASSLGLAGLPNTGELFF. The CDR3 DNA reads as TGTGCCAGCAGCTTGGGACTAGCGGGGCTACCTAACACCGGGGAGCTGTTTTTT.

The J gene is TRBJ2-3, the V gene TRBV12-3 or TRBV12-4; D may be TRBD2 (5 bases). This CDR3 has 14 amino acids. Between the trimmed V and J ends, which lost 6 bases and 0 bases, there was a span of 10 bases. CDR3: CASSWTASTDTQYF. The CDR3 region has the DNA TGTGCCAGCAGCTGGACTGCTAGCACAGATACGCAGTATTTT.

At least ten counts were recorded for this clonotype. CDR3 sequence: CSAERGTGELFF. CDR3 nucleotide sequence: TGCAGCGCCGAGAGGGGAACCGGGGAGCTGTTTTTT. V and J are TRBV29-1 and TRBJ2-2; D could derive from TRBD1 or TRBD2 (5 bases each). V was clipped by 7 bases and J by 5 bases, with 11 bases between them. Germline V CDR1 and CDR2: SQVTM, ANQGSEA. The CDR3 has 12 amino acids.

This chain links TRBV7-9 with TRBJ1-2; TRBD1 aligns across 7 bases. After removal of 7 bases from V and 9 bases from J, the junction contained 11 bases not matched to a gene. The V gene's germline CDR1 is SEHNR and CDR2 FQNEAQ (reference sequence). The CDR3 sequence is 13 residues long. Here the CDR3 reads CASTRTGLGSYTF. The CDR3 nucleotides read TGTGCCAGCACCAGGACAGGTTTGGGGAGCTACACCTTC.

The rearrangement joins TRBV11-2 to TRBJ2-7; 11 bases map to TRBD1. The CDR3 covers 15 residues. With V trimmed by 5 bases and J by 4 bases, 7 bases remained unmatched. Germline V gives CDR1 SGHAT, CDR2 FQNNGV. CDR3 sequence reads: CASSLRTGGGYEQYF. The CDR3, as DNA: TGTGCCAGCAGCCTTAGGACAGGGGGCGGTTACGAGCAGTACTTC.

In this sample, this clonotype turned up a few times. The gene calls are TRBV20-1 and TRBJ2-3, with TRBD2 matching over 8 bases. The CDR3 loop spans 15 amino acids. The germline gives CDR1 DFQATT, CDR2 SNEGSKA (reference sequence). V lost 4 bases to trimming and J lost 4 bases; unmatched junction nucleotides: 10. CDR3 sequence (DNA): TGCAGTGCTACTGTAGCGGGAAGTGTGGCAGATACGCAGTATTTT. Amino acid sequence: CSATVAGSVADTQYF.

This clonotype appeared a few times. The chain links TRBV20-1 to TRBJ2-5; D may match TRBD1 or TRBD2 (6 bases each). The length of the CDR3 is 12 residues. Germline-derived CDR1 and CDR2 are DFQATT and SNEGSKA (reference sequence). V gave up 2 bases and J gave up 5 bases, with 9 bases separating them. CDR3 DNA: TGCAGTGCTAGACAAGGGGGGGAGACCCAGTACTTC. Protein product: CSARQGGETQYF.

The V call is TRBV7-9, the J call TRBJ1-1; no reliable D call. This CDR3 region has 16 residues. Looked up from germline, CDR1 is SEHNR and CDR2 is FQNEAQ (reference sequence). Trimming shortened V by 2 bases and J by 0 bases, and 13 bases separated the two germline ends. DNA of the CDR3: TGTGCCAGCAGCTTAATGAGAGGCTTGGTGAACACTGAAGCTTTCTTT. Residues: CASSLMRGLVNTEAFF. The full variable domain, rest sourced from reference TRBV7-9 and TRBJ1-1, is DTGVSQNPRHKITKRGQNVTFRCDPISEHNRLYWYRQTLGQGPEFLTYFQNEAQLEKSRLLSDRFSAERPKGSFSTLEIQRTEQGDSAMYLCASSLMRGLVNTEAFFGQGTRLTVV.

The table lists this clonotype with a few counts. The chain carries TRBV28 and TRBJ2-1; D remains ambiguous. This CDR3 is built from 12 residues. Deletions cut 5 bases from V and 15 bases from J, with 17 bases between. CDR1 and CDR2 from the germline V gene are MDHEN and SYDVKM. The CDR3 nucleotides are TGTGCCAGCAGTATCCCCGGCCGGGCCCGGTTCTTC. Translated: CASSIPGRARFF.

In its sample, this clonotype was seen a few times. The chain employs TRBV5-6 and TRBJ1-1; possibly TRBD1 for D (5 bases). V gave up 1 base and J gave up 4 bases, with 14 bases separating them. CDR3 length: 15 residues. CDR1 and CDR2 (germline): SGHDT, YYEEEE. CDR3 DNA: TGTGCCAGCAGCTTGATATACGGGGGACTCACTGAAGCTTTCTTT. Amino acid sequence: CASSLIYGGLTEAFF.

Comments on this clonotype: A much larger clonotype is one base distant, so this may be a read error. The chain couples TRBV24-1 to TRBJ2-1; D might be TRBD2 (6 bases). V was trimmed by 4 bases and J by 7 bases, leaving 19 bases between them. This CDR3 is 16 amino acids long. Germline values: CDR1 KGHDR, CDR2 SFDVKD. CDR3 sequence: CATSDLSEGAMNEQFF. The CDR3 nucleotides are TGTGCCACCAGTGACCTCTCGGAGGGAGCTATGAATGAGCAGTTCTTC.

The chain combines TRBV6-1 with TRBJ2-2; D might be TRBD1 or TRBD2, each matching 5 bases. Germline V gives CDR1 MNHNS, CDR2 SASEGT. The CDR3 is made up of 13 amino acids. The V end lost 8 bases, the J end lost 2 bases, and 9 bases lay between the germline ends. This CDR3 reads CASRDVNTGELFF. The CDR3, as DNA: TGTGCCAGCCGGGACGTAAACACCGGGGAGCTGTTTTTT.

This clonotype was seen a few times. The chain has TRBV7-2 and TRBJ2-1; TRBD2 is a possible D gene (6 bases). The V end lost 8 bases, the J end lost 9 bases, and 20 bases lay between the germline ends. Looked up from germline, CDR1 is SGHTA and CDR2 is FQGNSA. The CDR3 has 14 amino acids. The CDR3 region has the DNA TGTGCCAGCGGTTGGGGCGGGAATAGTGGTGAGCAGTTCTTC. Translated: CASGWGGNSGEQFF.

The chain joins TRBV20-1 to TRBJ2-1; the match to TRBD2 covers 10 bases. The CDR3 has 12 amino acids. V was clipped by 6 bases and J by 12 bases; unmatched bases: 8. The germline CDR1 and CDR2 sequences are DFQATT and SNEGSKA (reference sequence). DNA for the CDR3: TGCAGTGCGAGGACTAGCGGACACGGGCAGTTCTTC. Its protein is CSARTSGHGQFF.